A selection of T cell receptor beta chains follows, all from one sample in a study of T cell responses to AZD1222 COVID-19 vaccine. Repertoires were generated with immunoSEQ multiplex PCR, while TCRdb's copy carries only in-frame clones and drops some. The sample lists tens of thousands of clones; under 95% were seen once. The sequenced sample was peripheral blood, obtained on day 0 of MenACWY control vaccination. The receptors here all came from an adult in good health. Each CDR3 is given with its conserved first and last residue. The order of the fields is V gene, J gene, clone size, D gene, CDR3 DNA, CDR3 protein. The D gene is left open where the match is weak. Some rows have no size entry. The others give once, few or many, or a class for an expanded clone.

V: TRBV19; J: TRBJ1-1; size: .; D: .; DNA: TGTGCAACTACGGGCTACACTGAAGCTTTCTTT; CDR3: CATTGYTEAFF
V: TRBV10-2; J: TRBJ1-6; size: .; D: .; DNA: TGCGCCAGCAGTGAGTCGGGCTATTCACCCCTCCACTTT; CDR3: CASSESGYSPLHF
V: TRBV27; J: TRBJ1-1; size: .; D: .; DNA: TGTGCCAGCAGTTTCGCTACCCTTATGAACACTGAAGCTTTCTTT; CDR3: CASSFATLMNTEAFF
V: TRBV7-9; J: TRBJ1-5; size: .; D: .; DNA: TGTGCCAGCAGCGGGACGGGGGATCAGCCCCAGCATTTT; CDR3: CASSGTGDQPQHF
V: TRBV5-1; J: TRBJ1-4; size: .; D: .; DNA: TGCGCCAGCAGTGGGGGGGCTAATGAAAAACTGTTTTTT; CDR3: CASSGGANEKLFF
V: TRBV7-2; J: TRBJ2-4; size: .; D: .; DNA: TGTGCCAGCAGCTTAGCAACTTGGGCGAGCAACATTCAGTACTTC; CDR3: CASSLATWASNIQYF
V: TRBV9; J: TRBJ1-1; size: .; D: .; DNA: TGTGCCAGCAGCGCCAGAACAGGGTCTAACACTGAAGCTTTCTTT; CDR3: CASSARTGSNTEAFF
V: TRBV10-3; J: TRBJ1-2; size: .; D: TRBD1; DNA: TGTGCCATCAGGGATGACAGGGCCTATGGCTACACCTTC; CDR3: CAIRDDRAYGYTF
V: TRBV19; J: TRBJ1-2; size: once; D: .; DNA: TGTGCCAGTAGGCGACAGGCGCCGTCGGGTGGCTACACCTTC; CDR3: CASRRQAPSGGYTF
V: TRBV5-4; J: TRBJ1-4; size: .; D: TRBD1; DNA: TGTGCCAGCAGCTCGGACAGGGTGAATGAAAAACTGTTTTTT; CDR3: CASSSDRVNEKLFF
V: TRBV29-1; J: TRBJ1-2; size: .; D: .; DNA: TGCAGCGACACGGACAACTATGGCTACACCTTC; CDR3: CSDTDNYGYTF
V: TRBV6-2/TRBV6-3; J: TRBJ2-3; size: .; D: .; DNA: TGTGCCAGCAGTTATTTCTCATATTTGGGGGATACGCAGTATTTT; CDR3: CASSYFSYLGDTQYF
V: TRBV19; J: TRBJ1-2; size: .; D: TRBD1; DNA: TGTGCCAGTAGTACTGGACAGGACTATGGCTACACCTTC; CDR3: CASSTGQDYGYTF
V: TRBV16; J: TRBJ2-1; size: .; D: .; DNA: TGTGCCAGCACCCCGGGACGGCCTCGATACAATGAGCAGTTCTTC; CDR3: CASTPGRPRYNEQFF
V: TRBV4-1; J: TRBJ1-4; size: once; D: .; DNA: TGCGCCAGCAGCCAAGAAGGAGGGAGCATTGGTGAAAAACTGTTTTTT; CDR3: CASSQEGGSIGEKLFF
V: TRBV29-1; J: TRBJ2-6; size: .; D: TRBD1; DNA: TGCAGCGTTGAATCCAGACAGGGGCGGGATGGGGCCAACGTCCTGACTTTC; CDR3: CSVESRQGRDGANVLTF
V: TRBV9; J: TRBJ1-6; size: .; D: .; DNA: TGTGCCAGCAGCGTAGATGTGGGTTCACCCCTCCACTTT; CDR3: CASSVDVGSPLHF
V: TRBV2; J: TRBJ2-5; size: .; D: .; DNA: TGTGCCAGTAGGACCGGGGTACAAGAGACCCAGTACTTC; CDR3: CASRTGVQETQYF
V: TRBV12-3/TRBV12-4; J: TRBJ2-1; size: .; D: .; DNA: TGTGCCAGCAGTCTAGGGCTGGAGCAGTTCTTC; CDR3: CASSLGLEQFF
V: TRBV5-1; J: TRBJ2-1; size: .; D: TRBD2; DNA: TGCGCCAGCAGCCCCACGGGAGGGTCCTACAATGAGCAGTTCTTC; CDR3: CASSPTGGSYNEQFF
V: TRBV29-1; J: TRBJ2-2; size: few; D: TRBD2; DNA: TGCAGCGTTCGGGAGGGCGGGAACACCGGGGAGCTGTTTTTT; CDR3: CSVREGGNTGELFF
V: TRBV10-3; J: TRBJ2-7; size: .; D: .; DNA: TGTGCCATCAGTGAGGGGCTTGGGGATGGGGAGCAGTACTTC; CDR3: CAISEGLGDGEQYF
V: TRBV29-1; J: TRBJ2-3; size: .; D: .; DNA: TGCAGCGTCTCCCCGGGGGATACGCAGTATTTT; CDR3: CSVSPGDTQYF
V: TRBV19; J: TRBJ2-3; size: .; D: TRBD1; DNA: TGTGCCAGTAGTTTACAGGGGGAGGGCACAGATACGCAGTATTTT; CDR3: CASSLQGEGTDTQYF
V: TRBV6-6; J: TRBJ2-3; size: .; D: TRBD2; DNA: TGTGCCGGCCGGTCTAGCGGATCCCCAGATACGCAGTATTTT; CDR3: CAGRSSGSPDTQYF
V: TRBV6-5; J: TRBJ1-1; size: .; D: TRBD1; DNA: TGTGCCAGCAGTTACCAGGGGGCGGCCACTGAAGCTTTCTTT; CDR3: CASSYQGAATEAFF
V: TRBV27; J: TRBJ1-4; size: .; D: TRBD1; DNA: TGTGCCAGCAGATTTCAGGGGGATAGGGATGAAAAACTGTTTTTT; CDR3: CASRFQGDRDEKLFF
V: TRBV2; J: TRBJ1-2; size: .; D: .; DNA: TGTGCCAGCAGCAATCCCGGGACGGACACTTATGGCTACACCTTC; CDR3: CASSNPGTDTYGYTF
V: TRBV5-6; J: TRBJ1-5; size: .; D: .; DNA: TGTGCCAGCAGCTTGGCCGGGACGGCGCGGCAGCCCCAGCATTTT; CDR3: CASSLAGTARQPQHF
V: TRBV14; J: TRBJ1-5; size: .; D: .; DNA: TGTGCCAGCAGCCAAGGGGGGAGGTCGGGAATTAATCAGCCCCAGCATTTT; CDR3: CASSQGGRSGINQPQHF
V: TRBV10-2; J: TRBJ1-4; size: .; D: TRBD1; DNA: TGCGCCAGCAGCGCCGGGACAGGGAGTGAAAAACTGTTTTTT; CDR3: CASSAGTGSEKLFF
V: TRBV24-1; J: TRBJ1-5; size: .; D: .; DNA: TGTGCCACCAGTGGGGGGGCAAATCAGCCCCAGCATTTT; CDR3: CATSGGANQPQHF
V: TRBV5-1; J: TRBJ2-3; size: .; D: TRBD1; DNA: TGCGCCAGCACTCGACAGGGAATCGGCACAGATACGCAGTATTTT; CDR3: CASTRQGIGTDTQYF
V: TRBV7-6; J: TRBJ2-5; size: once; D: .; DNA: TGTGCCAGCAGCCAGAATGGGGGCACCCAAGAGACCCAGTACTTC; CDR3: CASSQNGGTQETQYF
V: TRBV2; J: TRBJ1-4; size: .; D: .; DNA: TGTGCCAGCAGTGGAGGGGTTGGGGAAAAACTGTTTTTT; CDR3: CASSGGVGEKLFF
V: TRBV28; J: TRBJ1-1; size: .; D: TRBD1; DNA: TGTGCCAGCAGCCCCGGGACAGGGAACACTGAAGCTTTCTTT; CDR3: CASSPGTGNTEAFF
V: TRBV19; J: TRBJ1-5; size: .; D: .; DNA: TGTGCCAGTAGTAGTCTTGGGGCTTCACAGCCCCAGCATTTT; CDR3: CASSSLGASQPQHF
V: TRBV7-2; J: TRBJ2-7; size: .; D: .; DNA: TGTGCCAGCAGCTTGGGGGCCAGGGGGGCGACTATCGGAGAGCAGTACTTC; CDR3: CASSLGARGATIGEQYF
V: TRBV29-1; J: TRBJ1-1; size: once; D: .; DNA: TGCAGCGTTAAAGGGAACACTGAAGCTTTCTTT; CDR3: CSVKGNTEAFF
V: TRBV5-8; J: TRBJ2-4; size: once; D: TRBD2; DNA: TGTGCCAGCAGCGGCACGGGGGGGGACCTACGTAGATTTCAGTACTTC; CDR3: CASSGTGGDLRRFQYF
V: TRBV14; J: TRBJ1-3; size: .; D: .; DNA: TGTGCCAGCAGCCCCGGGACCGCTGGAAACACCATATATTTT; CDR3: CASSPGTAGNTIYF